This paragraph covers one T cell receptor (beta chain) sequence. Its antigen is not known. The data originate from a study of T cells in Graves' hyperthyroidism and ophthalmopathy. As for the study in general: Blood from the periphery was taken at initial diagnosis, before any treatment.

TCR beta CDR3 sequences were amplified from RNA transcripts. When the TCR CDR3 underwent first-round RT-PCR, the HTBI primer set was used. MiXCR, run by TCRdb on the multiplex PCR reads, gives a single entry per CDR3 protein. Here the sample spans a few hundred thousand distinct CDR3 sequences, 25% being singletons. Patients were excluded for uncontrolled infection, other autoimmune disease, pregnancy or lactation. Source material for PBMCs was more than 9.5 ml fresh peripheral blood. Per the germline V gene, CDR1 is MDHEN and CDR2 is SYDVKM. V shed 5 bases and J shed 3 bases, with 11 bases lying between them. The CDR3 covers 14 residues. Findings and limits, study-wide: Most thyroid clonotypes with frequency above 0.001 were detected in blood.

The chain links TRBV28 to TRBJ2-1; D uncertain. The source is a man aged 45-65 years with Graves' hyperthyroidism. The sequenced sample was blood. CDR3 protein: CASSTARNYNEQFF. The CDR3, as DNA: TGTGCCAGCAGTACAGCACGGAACTACAATGAGCAGTTCTTC.